These 21 T cell receptor beta chains came from one sample sequenced in a study of cytomegalovirus exposure and HLA in healthy donors. PCR amplification relied on 60 Vbeta primers (plus 13 Jbeta primers). Profiling relied on immunoSEQ multiplex PCR, and the TCRdb table lists in-frame clones only, not all of them. In the table there are 200,000 or so clones, 82% of which are singletons. Sequencing input: PBMCs. These receptors were collected from a woman between 50 and 59 years old in good health and CMV-seropositive.

The chain is built from TRBV5-1 and TRBJ1-1; 7 bases are a match to TRBD1. J was trimmed by 1 base and V by 5 bases; bases with no gene match: 5. CDR3 size: 14 residues. Germline CDR1 and CDR2: SGHRS and YFSETQ. The CDR3: CASRPDRANTEAFF. CDR3 in DNA: TGCGCCAGCAGACCAGACAGGGCGAACACTGAAGCTTTCTTT.

The V and J genes are TRBV18 and TRBJ2-1; TRBD2 aligns across 9 bases. The CDR3 extends over 15 amino acids. The germline gives CDR1 KGHSH, CDR2 LQKENI. J gave up 5 bases and V 3 bases, and 5 bases lay outside the gene matches. The CDR3 sequence: CASSPETSGNNEQFF. The CDR3 nucleotides read TGTGCCAGCTCACCGGAGACTAGCGGAAACAATGAGCAGTTCTTC.

V and J are TRBV29-1 and TRBJ2-7; 7 bases agree with TRBD2. Germline V lookup: CDR1 SQVTM, CDR2 ANQGSEA. The CDR3 is 13 residues long. J was trimmed by 6 bases and V by 4 bases; bases with no gene match: 9. CDR3 in amino acids: CSVGRRIAGEQYF. CDR3 DNA sequence: TGCAGCGTTGGCCGAAGAATAGCGGGCGAGCAGTACTTC.

The rearrangement joins TRBV5-4 to TRBJ2-5; 8 positions match TRBD2. Germline CDR1 SGHNT, CDR2 YYREEE (reference sequence). With V trimmed by 5 bases and J by 5 bases, 14 bases remained unmatched. The CDR3 totals 16 residues. CDR3 coding DNA: TGTGCCAGCAGTCTAGCTACCGGGACTAGGGGGGAGACCCAGTACTTC. It is translated as CASSLATGTRGETQYF.

The genes are TRBV2 and TRBJ2-1, with 7 nucleotides matching TRBD1. The CDR3 totals 12 residues. V shed 4 bases, J shed 15 bases, and the junction held 9 bases outside the gene matches. Per the germline V gene, CDR1 is SNHLY and CDR2 is FYNNEI. CDR3 sequence reads: CASSVARRTGFF. In DNA, the CDR3 is TGTGCCAGCAGTGTAGCACGCAGGACAGGGTTCTTC.

The genes are TRBV4-1 and TRBJ1-1; maybe TRBD1 (5 bases). The CDR3 has 16 amino acids. The germline V gene has CDR1 MGHRA and CDR2 YSYEKL. Trimming left V 2 bases short and J 1 base short, with 14 bases between. The CDR3: CASSQPLRGRNTEAFF. DNA for the CDR3: TGCGCCAGCAGCCAACCCCTAAGGGGCAGGAACACTGAAGCTTTCTTT.

This rearrangement joins TRBV30 to TRBJ1-4; perhaps TRBD1 as D (5 bases). The CDR3 sequence is 14 residues long. Germline CDR1 GTSNPN, CDR2 SVGIG (reference sequence). Trimming shortened V by 1 base and J by 5 bases, and 11 bases separated the two germline ends. The CDR3 DNA reads as TGTGCCTGGAGTGGATGGGGCGAAAATGAAAAACTGTTTTTT. Amino acids: CAWSGWGENEKLFF.

The chain recombines TRBV2 with TRBJ2-7, with 9 bases aligning to TRBD1. Germline lookup yields CDR1 SNHLY and CDR2 FYNNEI. J gave up 2 bases and V 10 bases, and 12 bases lay outside the gene matches. The CDR3 has 15 residues. CDR3 amino acids: CANARDRAQTYEQYF. The CDR3 DNA is TGTGCCAACGCGAGGGACAGGGCGCAAACCTACGAGCAGTACTTC.

This clone was seen only once. This chain joins TRBV28 and TRBJ2-7, with 10 bases identical to TRBD2. The CDR3 length is 13 residues. V gave up 5 bases and J gave up 7 bases; unmatched junction bases: 5. CDR1 MDHEN and CDR2 SYDVKM come from the germline V gene. Here the CDR3 DNA reads TGTGCCAGCAGTACGGGACTAGCGAGGGAGCAGTACTTC. Protein sequence: CASSTGLAREQYF.

V and J are TRBV9 and TRBJ2-1, with TRBD2 matching 7 bases. Germline values: CDR1 SGDLS, CDR2 YYNGEE. The CDR3 totals 15 residues. Unmatched junction bases numbered 15, after V lost 7 bases and J lost 8 bases. In nucleotides, the CDR3 is TGTGCCAGCGGCATGCCAGCGGGACCTACGGATGAGCAGTTCTTC. Translation: CASGMPAGPTDEQFF.

The chain is built from TRBV23-1 and TRBJ2-2; D may be TRBD1 (5 bases). TRBV23-1 belongs to the ORF category, with a function that is uncertain. The CDR3 covers 17 residues. The V and J ends lost 0 bases and 4 bases respectively, with 15 bases between them. CDR3 protein: CASSQSARQGTTGELFF. CDR3 bases: TGCGCCAGCAGTCAATCGGCAAGGCAGGGTACCACCGGGGAGCTGTTTTTT.

This clone was seen a single time. The chain uses TRBV7-2 and TRBJ2-7; 7 nucleotides align to TRBD1. The CDR3 sequence is 16 residues long. The junction had 8 bases not matched to a gene; V was cut back by 3 bases and J by 0 bases. The V gene's germline CDR1 is SGHTA and CDR2 FQGNSA. The CDR3 region is CASSFFPGQSSYEQYF. The CDR3 DNA sequence: TGTGCCAGCAGCTTCTTTCCGGGACAGAGCTCCTACGAGCAGTACTTC.

V usage is TRBV30 and J usage is TRBJ2-1, with 8 positions matching TRBD1. The germline V gene has CDR1 GTSNPN and CDR2 SVGIG (reference sequence). The ends lost 0 bases at V and 5 bases at J; junction bases unmatched: 6. The CDR3 is 15 residues long. CDR3 sequence: CAWSVRTGSNNEQFF. The CDR3 region has the DNA TGTGCCTGGAGTGTACGGACAGGGTCGAACAATGAGCAGTTCTTC.

The sample holds one count of this clone. The chain is built from TRBV6-5 and TRBJ1-1, with D hard to call. The germline V gene has CDR1 MNHEY and CDR2 SVGAGI. This CDR3 spans 14 amino acids. V was clipped by 6 bases and J by 1 base, with 12 bases between them. The CDR3 DNA sequence: TGTGCCAGCAGAGTCCCGGGGAAGAACACTGAAGCTTTCTTT. As protein: CASRVPGKNTEAFF.

J is TRBJ1-2 and V is TRBV2, with TRBD1 matching over 7 bases. CDR1 and CDR2 from the germline V gene are SNHLY and FYNNEI. The CDR3 is 13 amino acids. V was pared by 6 bases and J by 2 bases, with 3 bases of the junction left unmatched. The DNA of the CDR3 is TGTGCCAGCAGCGGGACAGTCAACTATGGCTACACCTTC. The encoded protein is CASSGTVNYGYTF.

CDR3 protein: CASIGQDSQPQHF. The CDR3 bases are TGTGCCAGCATTGGTCAGGATTCCCAGCCCCAGCATTTT. The chain links TRBV28 to TRBJ1-5; no reliable D call. The germline V and J ends were trimmed by 7 bases and 7 bases, with 14 bases remaining between them. The CDR3 totals 13 residues. The germline V gene encodes CDR1 MDHEN and CDR2 SYDVKM.

The chain employs TRBV18 and TRBJ1-2, with TRBD1 matching 7 bases. Germline V CDR1 and CDR2: KGHSH, LQKENI. This CDR3 has 15 residues. V lost 8 bases to trimming and J lost 0 bases; unmatched junction nucleotides: 9. CDR3 loop: CASAGGDSPNYGYTF. Here the CDR3 DNA reads TGTGCCAGCGCCGGTGGGGACAGCCCTAACTATGGCTACACCTTC.

This clone appeared once. The rearrangement uses TRBV7-9 and TRBJ2-1; 12 positions match TRBD1. The CDR3 is made up of 15 amino acids. Germline loops: CDR1 SEHNR, CDR2 FQNEAQ (reference sequence). The junction had 14 bases not matched to a gene; V was cut back by 5 bases and J by 15 bases. In DNA form, the CDR3 reads TGTGCCAGCAGCACCACCTCGGGACAGGGGGCTCTGTGGTTCTTC. Translation gives CASSTTSGQGALWFF.

This rearrangement joins TRBV5-6 to TRBJ1-6; the match to TRBD1 covers 9 bases. Germline lookup yields CDR1 SGHDT and CDR2 YYEEEE. J was trimmed by 9 bases and V by 1 base; bases with no gene match: 5. The CDR3 is 15 amino acids. CDR3 nucleotide sequence: TGTGCCAGCAGCTTGAACAGGGGGCGCGGTTCACCCCTCCACTTT. Residues: CASSLNRGRGSPLHF.

The V call is TRBV4-2, the J call TRBJ2-7; 7 bases fit TRBD2. In germline, CDR1 is LGHNA, CDR2 YNFKEQ. The CDR3 extends over 14 amino acids. V was clipped by 4 bases and J by 4 bases; unmatched bases: 7. The CDR3 region is CASSREREGYEQYF. The CDR3 coding sequence is TGTGCCAGCAGCCGGGAGCGGGAAGGTTACGAGCAGTACTTC.

This sequence joins TRBV18 and TRBJ2-1; TRBD2 agrees at 13 bases. Germline CDR1 is KGHSH and CDR2 is LQKENI. The CDR3 is 16 amino acids. After removal of 4 bases from V and 7 bases from J, the junction contained 7 bases not matched to a gene. The CDR3 loop is CASSHRTSGSKNEQFF. The DNA for the CDR3 is TGTGCCAGCTCACACAGGACTAGCGGGAGTAAGAATGAGCAGTTCTTC.